This T cell receptor (beta chain) is from a study of shared clonotypes between healthy human individuals. On this clone: Other DNA sequences within the sample encode an identical CDR3.

The table came from immunoSEQ multiplex PCR; TCRdb's copy has only in-frame clones and leaves some out. The table records over 2 million clones, roughly 92% of them present only once. This clonotype was sampled from a man between 18 and 29 years old in good health. Some clones in this sample may be carry-over from other donors' samples. The specimen sequenced was naive CD4+ T cells from PBMCs. Sample subset: CD45RA+ positively selected.

For the CDR3, the DNA is TGTGCCACTTCCCGGGATAGTACAGATACGCAGTATTTT. Residues: CATSRDSTDTQYF. The rearrangement uses TRBV28 and TRBJ2-3; a possible D gene is TRBD2 (5 bases). Germline V lookup: CDR1 MDHEN, CDR2 SYDVKM. V was shortened by 10 bases and J by 3 bases, with 14 bases between the two germline ends. This CDR3 region has 13 residues.